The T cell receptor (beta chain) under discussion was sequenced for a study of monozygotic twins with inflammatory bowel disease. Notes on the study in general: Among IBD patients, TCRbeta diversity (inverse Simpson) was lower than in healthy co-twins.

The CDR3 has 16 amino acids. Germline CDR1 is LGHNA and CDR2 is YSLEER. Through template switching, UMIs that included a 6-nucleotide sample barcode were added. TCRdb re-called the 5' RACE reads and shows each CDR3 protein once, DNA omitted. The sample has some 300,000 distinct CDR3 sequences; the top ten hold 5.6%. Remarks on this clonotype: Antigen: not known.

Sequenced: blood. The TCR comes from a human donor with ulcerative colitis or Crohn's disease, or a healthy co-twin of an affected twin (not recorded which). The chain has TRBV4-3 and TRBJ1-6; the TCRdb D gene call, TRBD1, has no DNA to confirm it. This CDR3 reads CASSQTPGQGSSPLHF.